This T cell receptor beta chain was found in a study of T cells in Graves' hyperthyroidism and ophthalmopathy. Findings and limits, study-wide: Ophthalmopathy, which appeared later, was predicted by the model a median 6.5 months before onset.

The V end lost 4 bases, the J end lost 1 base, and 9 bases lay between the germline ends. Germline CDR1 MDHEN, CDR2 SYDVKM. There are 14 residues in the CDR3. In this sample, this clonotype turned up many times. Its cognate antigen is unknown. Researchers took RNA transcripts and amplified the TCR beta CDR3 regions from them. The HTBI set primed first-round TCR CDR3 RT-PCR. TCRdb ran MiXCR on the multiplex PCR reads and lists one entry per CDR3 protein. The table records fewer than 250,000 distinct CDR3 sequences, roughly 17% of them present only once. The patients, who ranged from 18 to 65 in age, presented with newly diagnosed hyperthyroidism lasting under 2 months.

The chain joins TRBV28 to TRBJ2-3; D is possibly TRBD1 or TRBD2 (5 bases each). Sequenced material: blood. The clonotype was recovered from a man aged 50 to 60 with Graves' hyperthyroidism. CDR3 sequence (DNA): TGTGCCAGCAGTTCCGGGGCTGGCACAGATACGCAGTATTTT. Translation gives CASSSGAGTDTQYF.